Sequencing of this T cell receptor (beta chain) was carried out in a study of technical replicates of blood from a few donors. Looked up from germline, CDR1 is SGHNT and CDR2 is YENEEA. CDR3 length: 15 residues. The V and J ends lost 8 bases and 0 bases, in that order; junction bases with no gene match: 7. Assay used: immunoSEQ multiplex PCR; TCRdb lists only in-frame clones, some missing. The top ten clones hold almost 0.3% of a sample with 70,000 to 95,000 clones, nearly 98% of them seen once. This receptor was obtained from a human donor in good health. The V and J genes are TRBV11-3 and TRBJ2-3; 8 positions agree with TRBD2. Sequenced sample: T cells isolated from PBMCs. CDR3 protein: CASGERGSSTDTQYF. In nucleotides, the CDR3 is TGTGCCAGCGGAGAGCGGGGGTCTAGCACAGATACGCAGTATTTT.